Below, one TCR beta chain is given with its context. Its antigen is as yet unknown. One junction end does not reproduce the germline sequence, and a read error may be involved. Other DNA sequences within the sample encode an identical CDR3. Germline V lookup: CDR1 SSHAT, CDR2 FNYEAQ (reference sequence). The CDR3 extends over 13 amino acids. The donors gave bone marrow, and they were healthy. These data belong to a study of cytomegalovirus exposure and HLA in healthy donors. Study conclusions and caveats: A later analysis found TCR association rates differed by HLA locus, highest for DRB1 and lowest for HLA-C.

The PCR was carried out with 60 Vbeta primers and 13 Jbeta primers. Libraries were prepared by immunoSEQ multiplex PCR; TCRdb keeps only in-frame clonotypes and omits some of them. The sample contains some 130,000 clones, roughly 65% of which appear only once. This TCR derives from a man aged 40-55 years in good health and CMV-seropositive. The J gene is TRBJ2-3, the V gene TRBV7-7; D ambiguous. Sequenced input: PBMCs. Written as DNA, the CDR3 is TGTGCTAGCAGCTTATCCGGCACAGATACGCAGTATTTT. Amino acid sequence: CASSLSGTDTQYF.